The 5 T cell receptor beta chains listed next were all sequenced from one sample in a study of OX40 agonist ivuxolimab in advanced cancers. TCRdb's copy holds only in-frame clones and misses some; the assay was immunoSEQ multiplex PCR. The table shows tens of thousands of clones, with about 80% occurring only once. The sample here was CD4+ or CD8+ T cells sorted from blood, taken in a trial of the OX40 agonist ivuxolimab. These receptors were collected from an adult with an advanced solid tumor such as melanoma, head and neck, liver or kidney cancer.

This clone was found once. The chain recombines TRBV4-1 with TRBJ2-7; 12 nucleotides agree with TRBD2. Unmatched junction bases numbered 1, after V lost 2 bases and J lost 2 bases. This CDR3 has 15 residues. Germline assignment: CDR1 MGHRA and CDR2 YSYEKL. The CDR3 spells CASSQLAGGTYEQYF. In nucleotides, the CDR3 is TGCGCCAGCAGCCAACTAGCGGGAGGGACCTACGAGCAGTACTTC.

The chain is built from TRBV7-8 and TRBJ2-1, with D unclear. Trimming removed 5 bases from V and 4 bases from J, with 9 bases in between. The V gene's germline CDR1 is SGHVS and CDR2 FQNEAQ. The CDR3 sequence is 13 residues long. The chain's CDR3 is CASSLSGYNEQFF. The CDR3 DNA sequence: TGTGCCAGCAGCCTCTCGGGTTACAATGAGCAGTTCTTC.

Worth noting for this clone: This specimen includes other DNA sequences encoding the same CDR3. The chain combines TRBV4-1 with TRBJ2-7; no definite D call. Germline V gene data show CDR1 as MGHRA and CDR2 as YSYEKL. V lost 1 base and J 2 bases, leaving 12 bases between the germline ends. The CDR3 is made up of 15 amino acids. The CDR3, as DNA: TGCGCCAGCAGCCAAGTTCCGGGCACGCCCTACGAGCAGTACTTC. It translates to CASSQVPGTPYEQYF.

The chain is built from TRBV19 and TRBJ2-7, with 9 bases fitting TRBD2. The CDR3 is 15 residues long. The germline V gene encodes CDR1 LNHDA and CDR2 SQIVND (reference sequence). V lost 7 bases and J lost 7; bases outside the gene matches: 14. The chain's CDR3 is CASKESGTSPTEQYF. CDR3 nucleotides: TGTGCCAGTAAAGAATCCGGGACTAGCCCTACTGAGCAGTACTTC.

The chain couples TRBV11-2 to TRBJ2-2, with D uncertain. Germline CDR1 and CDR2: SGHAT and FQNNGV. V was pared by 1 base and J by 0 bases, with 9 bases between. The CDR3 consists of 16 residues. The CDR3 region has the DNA TGTGCCAGCAGCTTAGTGTACAAAGCGAACACCGGGGAGCTGTTTTTT. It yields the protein CASSLVYKANTGELFF.